This TCR beta chain appears in the sequencing data of a study of shared clonotypes between healthy human individuals. Study in general: Three plates were used per donor for CD4 naive, three for CD4 memory, two for CD8 naive and one for CD8 memory.

Cells designated naive CD8 were CD45RO-negative and were positively selected for CCR7, with terminally differentiated effector memory CD45RA+ cells excluded. Donors included only healthy HIV-negative adults lacking recent acute infections or vaccinations. Trimming removed 5 bases at V and 4 bases at J, with 16 bases between. The CDR3 contains 15 residues. Germline loops: CDR1 MNHEY, CDR2 SMNVEV (reference sequence). At a deep level, the assay was run. TCRdb keeps only in-frame clones here, not all; method: immunoSEQ multiplex PCR. The sample has about 1.9 million clones, around 95% seen once. The chain combines TRBV27 with TRBJ2-3, with D maybe TRBD2 (6 bases). The TCR sequence derives from a man younger than 35 in good health. Some clones in this sample may be carry-over from other donors' samples. Sequencing was performed on naive CD8+ T cells from PBMCs. CDR3 sequence: CASSTATRWADTQYF. CDR3 bases: TGTGCCAGCAGTACGGCGACTAGGTGGGCAGATACGCAGTATTTT.